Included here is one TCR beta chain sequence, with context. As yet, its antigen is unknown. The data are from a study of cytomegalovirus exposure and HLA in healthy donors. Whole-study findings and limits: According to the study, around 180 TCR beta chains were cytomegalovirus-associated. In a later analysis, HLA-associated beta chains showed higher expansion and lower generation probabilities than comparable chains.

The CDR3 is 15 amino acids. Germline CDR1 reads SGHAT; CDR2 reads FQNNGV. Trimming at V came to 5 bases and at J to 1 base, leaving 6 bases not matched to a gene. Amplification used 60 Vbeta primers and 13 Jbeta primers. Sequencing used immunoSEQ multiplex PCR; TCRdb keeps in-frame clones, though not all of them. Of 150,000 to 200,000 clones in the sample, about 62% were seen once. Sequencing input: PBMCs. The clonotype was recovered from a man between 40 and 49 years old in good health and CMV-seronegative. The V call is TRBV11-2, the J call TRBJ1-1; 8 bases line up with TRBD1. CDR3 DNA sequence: TGTGCCAGCAGCCGGACAGGGCGGACGAACACTGAAGCTTTCTTT. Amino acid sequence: CASSRTGRTNTEAFF.